A selection of T cell receptor beta chains follows, all from one sample in a study of CD8 T cells in ankylosing spondylitis. TCRdb re-analysed the 5' RACE reads in MiXCR, keeping a single row per CDR3 protein. In the table there are several thousand distinct CDR3 sequences, roughly 2% of which are singletons. Material: blood, either unsorted or a sorted T cell fraction (not recorded which). The source of these receptors is a male donor with ankylosing spondylitis or in good health (not recorded which). Both conserved end residues are part of each CDR3. D genes are given only for firm matches. Each size is once, few, many or a size class.

>TRBV9|15|TRBJ1-1|many|TRBD1
CASSDVPRGGTEAFF
TGTGCCAGCAGCGACGTCCCCAGGGGGGGCACTGAAGCTTTCTTT
>TRBV9|16|TRBJ2-5|many|-
CASSVAWDGARETQYF
TGTGCCAGCAGCGTAGCCTGGGATGGCGCCAGGGAGACCCAGTACTTC
>TRBV9|17|TRBJ2-2|many|TRBD1
CASSAGGQGKDTGELFF
TGTGCCAGCAGCGCGGGGGGACAGGGAAAGGACACCGGGGAGCTGTTTTTT
>TRBV9|14|TRBJ2-7|many|-
CASSVGRAPYEQYF
TGTGCCAGCAGCGTAGGGCGGGCTCCTTACGAGCAGTACTTC
>TRBV9|16|TRBJ2-4|many|TRBD2
CASSSGGGSGGNIQYF
TGTGCCAGCAGCTCGGGGGGGGGGTCAGGCGGAAACATTCAGTACTTC
>TRBV9|15|TRBJ2-1|many|TRBD2
CASSVGLAGDLEQFF
TGTGCCAGCAGCGTAGGACTAGCGGGAGACCTTGAGCAGTTCTTC
>TRBV9|15|TRBJ2-3|many|-
CASSREQGYTDTQYF
TGTGCCAGCAGTAGAGAACAGGGCTACACAGATACGCAGTATTTT
>TRBV9|15|TRBJ2-1|many|-
CASSVGVVNYNEQFF
TGTGCCAGCAGCGTAGGGGTAGTAAATTACAATGAGCAGTTCTTC
>TRBV9|16|TRBJ2-2|many|-
CASSVGSGANTGELFF
TGTGCCAGCAGCGTAGGTAGCGGAGCGAACACCGGGGAGCTGTTTTTT
>TRBV9|18|TRBJ2-5|many|TRBD2
CASSVGKGLAGGGETQYF
TGTGCCAGCAGCGTTGGGAAGGGACTAGCGGGAGGAGGAGAGACCCAGTACTTC
>TRBV9|19|TRBJ2-7|many|TRBD1
CASSVGSDRGPPDSYEQYF
TGTGCCAGCAGCGTAGGATCCGACAGGGGCCCCCCCGACTCCTACGAGCAGTACTTC
>TRBV9|15|TRBJ2-7|many|-
CASSVGWGPSYEQYF
TGTGCCAGCAGCGTAGGCTGGGGACCCTCCTACGAGCAGTACTTC
>TRBV9|15|TRBJ2-5|many|-
CASSVSGRAGETQYF
TGTGCCAGCAGCGTATCCGGCAGGGCAGGAGAGACCCAGTACTTC
>TRBV9|16|TRBJ2-3|few|-
CASSVNSGTLTDTQYF
TGTGCCAGCAGCGTAAATTCGGGGACACTCACAGATACGCAGTATTTT
>TRBV9|18|TRBJ2-2|many|TRBD2
CASSVGASGWLTVGELFF
TGTGCCAGCAGCGTAGGGGCTAGCGGATGGTTAACTGTCGGGGAGCTGTTTTTT
>TRBV9|18|TRBJ2-1|many|TRBD2
CASSVGLAGVNFYNEQFF
TGTGCCAGCAGCGTCGGACTAGCGGGAGTAAATTTCTACAATGAGCAGTTCTTC
>TRBV9|14|TRBJ2-2|many|-
CASKSEPTTGELFF
TGTGCCAGCAAGAGTGAACCCACCACCGGGGAGCTGTTTTTT
>TRBV9|15|TRBJ2-7|many|-
CASSDPGTASYEQYF
TGTGCCAGCAGCGACCCCGGGACGGCCTCCTACGAGCAGTACTTC
>TRBV9|13|TRBJ2-7|many|-
CASSVAWGREQYF
TGTGCCAGCAGCGTAGCTTGGGGGCGCGAGCAGTACTTC
>TRBV9|15|TRBJ2-3|many|-
CASSPSRGETDTQYF
TGTGCCAGCAGCCCAAGTAGGGGAGAGACAGATACGCAGTATTTT
>TRBV9|15|TRBJ2-7|many|TRBD2
CASSSTGTSGYEQYF
TGTGCCAGCAGCTCCACAGGGACTAGCGGATACGAGCAGTACTTC
>TRBV9|17|TRBJ2-1|many|TRBD2
CASSLTPGLADYNEQFF
TGTGCCAGCAGCTTAACCCCGGGACTAGCGGATTACAATGAGCAGTTCTTC
>TRBV9|14|TRBJ2-7|many|TRBD1
CASSPGTGAYEQYF
TGTGCCAGCAGCCCCGGGACAGGGGCCTACGAGCAGTACTTC
>TRBV9|14|TRBJ2-1|many|-
CASSVGAFYNEQFF
TGTGCCAGCAGCGTCGGGGCTTTCTACAATGAGCAGTTCTTC
>TRBV9|12|TRBJ2-7|many|-
CASSSGVNEQYF
TGTGCCAGCAGTTCGGGAGTCAACGAGCAGTACTTC
>TRBV9|14|TRBJ2-7|many|-
CASSVSQGFAEQYF
TGTGCCAGCAGCGTTTCACAGGGTTTCGCCGAGCAGTACTTC
>TRBV9|13|TRBJ2-7|many|-
CASSPRGSSEQYF
TGTGCCAGCAGCCCGAGGGGTAGCAGCGAGCAGTACTTC
>TRBV9|16|TRBJ2-2|many|TRBD2
CASSDLAGAHTGELFF
TGTGCCAGCAGCGATCTAGCGGGAGCTCACACCGGGGAGCTGTTTTTT
>TRBV9|14|TRBJ2-2|many|-
CASSPRRNTGELFF
TGTGCCAGCAGCCCCCGAAGAAACACCGGGGAGCTGTTTTTT
>TRBV9|14|TRBJ2-7|many|-
CASSVAVEDYEQYF
TGTGCCAGCAGCGTGGCGGTAGAAGACTACGAGCAGTACTTC
>TRBV9|13|TRBJ1-1|medium-sized|TRBD1
CASSVTGGTEAFF
TGTGCCAGCAGCGTGACAGGGGGCACTGAAGCTTTCTTT
>TRBV9|16|TRBJ2-3|many|-
CASSVLASPGTDTQYF
TGTGCCAGCAGCGTTCTAGCGTCCCCTGGCACAGATACGCAGTATTTT
>TRBV9|16|TRBJ1-3|many|-
CASSADSASSGNTIYF
TGTGCCAGCAGCGCCGACAGTGCAAGCTCTGGAAACACCATATATTTT